This entry lists 8 T cell receptor beta chains sequenced from one sample in a study of cytomegalovirus exposure and HLA in healthy donors. The PCR made use of 60 Vbeta and 13 Jbeta primers. The data were produced by immunoSEQ multiplex PCR, yet TCRdb's version contains in-frame clones alone and is incomplete. This table holds about 110,000 clones, 55% to 75% found once. The material sequenced was PBMCs. These receptors originate from a woman in her 70s in good health and CMV-seropositive.

This rearrangement joins TRBV7-8 to TRBJ2-5; D is unclear. Deletions cut 6 bases from V and 4 bases from J, with 6 bases between. Germline CDR1 reads SGHVS; CDR2 reads FQNEAQ. CDR3 size: 11 residues. CDR3 nucleotide sequence: TGTGCCAGCAGTCCATCAGAGACCCAGTACTTC. Its translation: CASSPSETQYF.

This clone has just one count. V gene TRBV25-1 combines with J gene TRBJ1-2; TRBD1 is a possible D gene (6 bases). Trimming removed 1 base from V and 4 bases from J, with 10 bases in between. From germline, CDR1 is MGHDK and CDR2 SYGVNS. This CDR3 contains 14 residues. The CDR3 DNA sequence: TGTGCCAGCAGTGAATCGACAGGAGCCTATGGCTACACCTTC. This sequence encodes CASSESTGAYGYTF.

This chain connects TRBV5-4 to TRBJ2-3; 8 nucleotides agree with TRBD2. The germline V gene encodes CDR1 SGHNT and CDR2 YYREEE (reference sequence). V lost 2 bases to trimming and J lost 2 bases; unmatched junction nucleotides: 4. The CDR3 extends over 15 amino acids. The CDR3: CASSFGGGSTDTQYF. In DNA form, the CDR3 reads TGTGCCAGCAGCTTCGGGGGGGGCTCCACAGATACGCAGTATTTT. The whole variable domain, filled in from reference TRBV5-4 and TRBJ2-3, reads ETGVTQSPTHLIKTRGQQVTLRCSSQSGHNTVSWYQQALGQGPQFIFQYYREEENGRGNFPPRFSGLQFPNYSSELNVNALELDDSALYLCASSFGGGSTDTQYFGPGTRLTVL.

This chain uses TRBV7-9 with TRBJ1-4; D uncertain. The CDR3 runs to 15 residues. Per the germline V gene, CDR1 is SEHNR and CDR2 is FQNEAQ (reference sequence). V dropped 6 bases and J dropped 5 bases, with 16 bases sitting between them. CDR3 sequence (DNA): TGTGCCAGCAGTCCCCTCGGGGTCCGAAATGAAAAACTGTTTTTT. Translating it yields CASSPLGVRNEKLFF. The whole variable domain, remainder taken from reference TRBV7-9 and TRBJ1-4, is DTGVSQNPRHKITKRGQNVTFRCDPISEHNRLYWYRQTLGQGPEFLTYFQNEAQLEKSRLLSDRFSAERPKGSFSTLEIQRTEQGDSAMYLCASSPLGVRNEKLFFGSGTQLSVL.

In regard to this clone: Other DNA sequences in this specimen translate into the identical CDR3. The chain is built from TRBV5-4 and TRBJ1-1, with D possibly matching TRBD1 (6 bases). The CDR3 is made up of 13 amino acids. V lost 5 bases to trimming and J lost 2 bases, with 10 bases between them. Germline assignment: CDR1 SGHNT and CDR2 YYREEE (reference sequence). The CDR3 DNA is TGTGCCAGCAGGGACAGAGTTAACACTGAAGCTTTCTTT. Translating gives CASRDRVNTEAFF. Complete variable domain (other parts from reference TRBV5-4 and TRBJ1-1): ETGVTQSPTHLIKTRGQQVTLRCSSQSGHNTVSWYQQALGQGPQFIFQYYREEENGRGNFPPRFSGLQFPNYSSELNVNALELDDSALYLCASRDRVNTEAFFGQGTRLTVV.

This clone is deemed medium-sized (0.01 to 0.1%). V usage is TRBV5-5 and J usage is TRBJ1-3; D not resolved. The CDR3 spans 15 residues. Germline CDR1 reads SGHKS; CDR2 reads YYEKEE (reference sequence). V was cut by 0 bases and J by 0 bases, with 7 bases left in between. The CDR3 sequence is CASSLAAHSGNTIYF. DNA of the CDR3: TGTGCCAGCAGCTTGGCCGCACACTCTGGAAACACCATATATTTT.

The CDR3, as DNA: TGTGCCGGCCAGCCTAACCGGGGAGAGTGGGCCGGGGAGCTGTTTTTT. Amino acid sequence: CAGQPNRGEWAGELFF. V is TRBV6-6 and J is TRBJ2-2, with D possibly being TRBD2 (5 bases). V was cut by 11 bases and J by 6 bases, with 25 bases left in between. Germline CDR1 MNHNY, CDR2 SVGAGI (reference sequence). The CDR3 totals 16 residues.

The rearrangement joins TRBV19 to TRBJ2-5; D gene ambiguous. The CDR3 is 13 residues long. With 4 bases removed from V and 3 bases from J, the gap between germline ends came to 9 bases. Germline V gene lookup returns CDR1 LNHDA and CDR2 SQIVND (reference sequence). The CDR3 sequence: CASSTSFKETQYF. The DNA for the CDR3 is TGTGCCAGTAGTACTTCCTTTAAAGAGACCCAGTACTTC.